At least ten counts were recorded for the clone carrying this TCR beta chain. The antigen remains unidentified. These data belong to a study of CD8 T cells in ankylosing spondylitis. Study results and caveats: The clones that were linked to disease were reported to be significantly enriched in matched synovial fluid samples from ankylosing spondylitis patients. Earlier work had already found some motif variants in reactive arthritis synovial fluid and blood. Disease-linked clones displayed a CD8+ phenotype and appeared relatively rarely in peripheral blood.

The CDR3 spans 15 residues. Looked up from germline, CDR1 is DFQATT and CDR2 is SNEGSKA (reference sequence). V was pared by 5 bases and J by 0 bases, with 17 bases between. Scientists made TCR beta libraries using quantitative 5'-RACE with molecular barcodes. TCRdb re-called the 5' RACE reads through MiXCR, storing one row per CDR3 protein. The repertoire includes about 240,000 distinct CDR3 sequences, 8% to 9.5% of them detected once, and 6.8% sits in the top ten. This clonotype originated in a male donor with ankylosing spondylitis or in good health (not recorded which). Source material: blood, either unsorted or a sorted T cell fraction (not recorded which). The V call is TRBV20-1, the J call TRBJ2-7; D possibly corresponds to TRBD2 (5 bases). The CDR3 loop reads CSAQFPLGGSYEQYF. The CDR3, as DNA: TGCAGTGCTCAATTCCCCCTAGGAGGCTCCTACGAGCAGTACTTC.